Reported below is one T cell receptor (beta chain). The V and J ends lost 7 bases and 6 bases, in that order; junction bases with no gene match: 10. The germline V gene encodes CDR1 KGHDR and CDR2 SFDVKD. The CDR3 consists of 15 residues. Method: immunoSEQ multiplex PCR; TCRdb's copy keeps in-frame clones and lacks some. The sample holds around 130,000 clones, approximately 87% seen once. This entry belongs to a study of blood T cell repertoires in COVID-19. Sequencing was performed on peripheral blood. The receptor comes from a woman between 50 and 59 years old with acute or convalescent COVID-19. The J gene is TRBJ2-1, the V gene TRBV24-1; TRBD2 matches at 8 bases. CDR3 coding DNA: TGTGCCACCAGCCCCCCCGGGGGGGTGGCCAATGAGCAGTTCTTC. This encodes CATSPPGGVANEQFF.